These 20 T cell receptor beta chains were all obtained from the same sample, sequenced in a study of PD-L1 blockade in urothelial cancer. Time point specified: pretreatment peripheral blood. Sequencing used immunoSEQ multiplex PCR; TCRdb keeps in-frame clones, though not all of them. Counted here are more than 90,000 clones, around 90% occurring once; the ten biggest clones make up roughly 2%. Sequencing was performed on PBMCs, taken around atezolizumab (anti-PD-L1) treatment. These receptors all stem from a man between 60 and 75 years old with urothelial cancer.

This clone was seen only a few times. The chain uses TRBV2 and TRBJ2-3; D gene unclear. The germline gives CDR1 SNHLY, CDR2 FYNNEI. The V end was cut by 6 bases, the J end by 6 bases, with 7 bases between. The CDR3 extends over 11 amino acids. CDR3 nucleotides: TGTGCCAGCAGGGCCCCTGATACGCAGTATTTT. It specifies CASRAPDTQYF.

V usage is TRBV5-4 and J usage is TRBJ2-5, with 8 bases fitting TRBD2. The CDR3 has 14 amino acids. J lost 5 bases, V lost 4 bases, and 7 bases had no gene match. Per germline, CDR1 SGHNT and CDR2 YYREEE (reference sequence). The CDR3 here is CASSGSGGRETQYF. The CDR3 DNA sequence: TGTGCCAGCAGCGGCAGCGGGGGACGGGAGACCCAGTACTTC.

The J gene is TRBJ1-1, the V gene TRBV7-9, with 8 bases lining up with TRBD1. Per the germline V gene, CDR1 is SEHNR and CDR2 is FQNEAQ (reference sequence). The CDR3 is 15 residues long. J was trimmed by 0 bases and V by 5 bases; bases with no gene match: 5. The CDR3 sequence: CASSAQTGVNTEAFF. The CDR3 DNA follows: TGTGCCAGCAGCGCCCAGACAGGGGTGAACACTGAAGCTTTCTTT.

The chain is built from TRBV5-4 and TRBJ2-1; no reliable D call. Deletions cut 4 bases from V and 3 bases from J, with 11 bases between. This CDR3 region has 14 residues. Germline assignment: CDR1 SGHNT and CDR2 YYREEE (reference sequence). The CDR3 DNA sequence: TGTGCCAGCAGCCTGAGCGAGGACTACAATGAGCAGTTCTTC. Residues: CASSLSEDYNEQFF. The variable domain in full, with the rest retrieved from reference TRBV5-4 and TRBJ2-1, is ETGVTQSPTHLIKTRGQQVTLRCSSQSGHNTVSWYQQALGQGPQFIFQYYREEENGRGNFPPRFSGLQFPNYSSELNVNALELDDSALYLCASSLSEDYNEQFFGPGTRLTVL.

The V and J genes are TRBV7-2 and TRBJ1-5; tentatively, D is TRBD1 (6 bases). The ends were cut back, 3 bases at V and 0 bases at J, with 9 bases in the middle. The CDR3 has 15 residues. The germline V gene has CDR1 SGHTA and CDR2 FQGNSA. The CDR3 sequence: CASSLDRNSNQPQHF. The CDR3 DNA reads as TGTGCCAGCAGCTTGGACAGAAATAGCAATCAGCCCCAGCATTTT.

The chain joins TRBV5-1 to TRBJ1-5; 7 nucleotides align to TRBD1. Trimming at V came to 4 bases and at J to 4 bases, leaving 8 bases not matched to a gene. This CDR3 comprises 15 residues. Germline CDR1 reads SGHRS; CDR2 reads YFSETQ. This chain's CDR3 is CASSLSGGSNQPQHF. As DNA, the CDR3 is TGCGCCAGCAGCCTATCAGGGGGGTCGAATCAGCCCCAGCATTTT.

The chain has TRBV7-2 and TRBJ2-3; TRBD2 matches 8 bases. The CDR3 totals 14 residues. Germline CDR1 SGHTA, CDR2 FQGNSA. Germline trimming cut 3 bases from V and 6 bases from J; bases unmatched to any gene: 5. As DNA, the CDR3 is TGTGCCAGCAGCTTGGGACTAGAATCGGATACGCAGTATTTT. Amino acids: CASSLGLESDTQYF. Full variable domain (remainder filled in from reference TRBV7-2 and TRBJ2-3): GAGVSQSPSNKVTEKGKDVELRCDPISGHTALYWYRQSLGQGLEFLIYFQGNSAPDKSGLPSDRFSAERTGGSVSTLTIQRTQQEDSAVYLCASSLGLESDTQYFGPGTRLTVL.

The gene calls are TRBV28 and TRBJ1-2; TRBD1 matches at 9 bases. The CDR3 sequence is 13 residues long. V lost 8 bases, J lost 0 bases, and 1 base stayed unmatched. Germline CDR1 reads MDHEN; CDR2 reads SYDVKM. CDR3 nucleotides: TGTGCCAGCGGGGACAGGGCTAACTATGGCTACACCTTC. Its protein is CASGDRANYGYTF.

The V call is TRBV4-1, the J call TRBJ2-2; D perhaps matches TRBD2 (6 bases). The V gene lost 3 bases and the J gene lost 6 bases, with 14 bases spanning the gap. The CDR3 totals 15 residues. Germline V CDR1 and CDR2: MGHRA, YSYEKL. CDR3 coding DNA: TGCGCCAGCAGCCATCGACTAGAGTTCTCCGGGGAGCTGTTTTTT. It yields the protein CASSHRLEFSGELFF.

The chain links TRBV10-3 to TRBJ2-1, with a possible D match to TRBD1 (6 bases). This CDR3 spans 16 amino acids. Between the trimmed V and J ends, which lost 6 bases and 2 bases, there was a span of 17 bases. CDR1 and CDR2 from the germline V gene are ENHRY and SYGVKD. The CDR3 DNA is TGTGCCATCAGCCCGAACGAGGGGGTCCCCTACAATGAGCAGTTCTTC. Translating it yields CAISPNEGVPYNEQFF.

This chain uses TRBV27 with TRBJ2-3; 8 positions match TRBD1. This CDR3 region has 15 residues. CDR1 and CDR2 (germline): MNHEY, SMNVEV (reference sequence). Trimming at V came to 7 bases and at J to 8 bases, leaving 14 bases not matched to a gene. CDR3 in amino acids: CASIGTGPPFGTQYF. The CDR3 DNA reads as TGTGCCAGCATAGGGACAGGTCCCCCCTTTGGTACGCAGTATTTT.

CDR3 protein: CASRPNPASNEKLFF. Here the CDR3 DNA reads TGTGCCAGCAGACCCAATCCAGCGTCTAATGAAAAACTGTTTTTT. The chain recombines TRBV21-1 with TRBJ1-4. TRBV21-1 is a pseudogene. The length of the CDR3 is 15 residues.

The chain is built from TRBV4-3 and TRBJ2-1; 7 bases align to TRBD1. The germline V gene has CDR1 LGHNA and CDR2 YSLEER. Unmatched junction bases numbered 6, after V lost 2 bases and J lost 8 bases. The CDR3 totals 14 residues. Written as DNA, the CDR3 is TGCGCCAGCAGCCAACTGGGACAGCTCGATGAGCAGTTCTTC. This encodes CASSQLGQLDEQFF.

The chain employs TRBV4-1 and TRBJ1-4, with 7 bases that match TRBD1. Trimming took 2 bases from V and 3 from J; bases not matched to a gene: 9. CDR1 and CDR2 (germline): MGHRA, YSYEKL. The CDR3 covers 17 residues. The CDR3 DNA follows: TGCGCCAGCAGCCAACCAACTACAGGGGCGGCTAATGAAAAACTGTTTTTT. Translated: CASSQPTTGAANEKLFF.

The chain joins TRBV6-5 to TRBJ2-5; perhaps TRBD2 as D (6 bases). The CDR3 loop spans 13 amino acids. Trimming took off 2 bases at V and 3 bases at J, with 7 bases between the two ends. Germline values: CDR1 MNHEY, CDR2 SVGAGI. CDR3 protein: CASSYGEEETQYF. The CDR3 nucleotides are TGTGCCAGCAGTTACGGGGAGGAAGAGACCCAGTACTTC.

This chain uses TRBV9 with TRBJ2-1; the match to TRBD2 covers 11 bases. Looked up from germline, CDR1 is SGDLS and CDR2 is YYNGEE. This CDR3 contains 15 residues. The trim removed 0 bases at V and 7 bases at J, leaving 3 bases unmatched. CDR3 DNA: TGTGCCAGCAGCGTAGTAGCGGGAGGGTTTAATGAGCAGTTCTTC. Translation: CASSVVAGGFNEQFF. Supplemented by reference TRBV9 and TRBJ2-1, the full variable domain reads DSGVTQTPKHLITATGQRVTLRCSPRSGDLSVYWYQQSLDQGLQFLIQYYNGEERAKGNILERFSAQQFPDLHSELNLSSLELGDSALYFCASSVVAGGFNEQFFGPGTRLTVL.

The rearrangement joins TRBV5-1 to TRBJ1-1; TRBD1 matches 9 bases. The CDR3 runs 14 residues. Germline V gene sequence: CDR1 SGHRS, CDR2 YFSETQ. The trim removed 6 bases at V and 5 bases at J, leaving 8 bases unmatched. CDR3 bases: TGCGCCAGCAAACAGGGGGCTTATGGGACTGAAGCTTTCTTT. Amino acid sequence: CASKQGAYGTEAFF.

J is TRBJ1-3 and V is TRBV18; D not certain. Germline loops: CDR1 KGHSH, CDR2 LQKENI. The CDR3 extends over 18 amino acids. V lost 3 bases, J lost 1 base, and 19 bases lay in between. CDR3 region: CASSPELNRDSSGNTIYF. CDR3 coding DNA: TGTGCCAGCTCACCGGAGCTAAACCGAGACTCTTCTGGAAACACCATATATTTT.

The chain's CDR3 is CASSLAMQGAGGALETQYF. The CDR3 coding sequence is TGCGCCAGCAGCTTGGCCATGCAGGGGGCAGGAGGGGCCTTAGAGACCCAGTACTTC. The V and J genes are TRBV5-1 and TRBJ2-5, with 8 nucleotides matching TRBD1. The V gene's germline CDR1 is SGHRS and CDR2 YFSETQ. This CDR3 has 19 residues. V lost 0 bases and J lost 4; bases outside the gene matches: 17.

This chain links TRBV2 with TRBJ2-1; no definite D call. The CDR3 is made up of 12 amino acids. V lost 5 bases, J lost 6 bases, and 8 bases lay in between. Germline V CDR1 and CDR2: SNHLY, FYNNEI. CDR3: CASSTAGNEQFF. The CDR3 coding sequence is TGTGCCAGCAGTACAGCTGGCAATGAGCAGTTCTTC.